Listed here are 17 T cell receptor beta chains from one sample, sequenced in a study of CD8 T cells in Susac syndrome. Reverse transcription of roughly 0.5 to 1 ug RNA used random hexamers. TCRdb reprocessed the immunoSEQ multiplex PCR reads via MiXCR and lists one record per CDR3 protein. The table has some 130,000 distinct CDR3 sequences, approximately 95% seen once. The sample was CD8+ T cells from PBMCs. The receptors stem from a human donor with Susac syndrome.

CDR3 bases: TGTGCCAGCAGTGGACAGACGGGAATGAACACTGAAGCTTTCTTT. Protein sequence: CASSGQTGMNTEAFF. The genes are TRBV6-5 and TRBJ1-1, with a tentative D call TRBD1 (6 bases). The germline V gene encodes CDR1 MNHEY and CDR2 SVGAGI. The CDR3 spans 15 residues. Between the trimmed V and J ends, which lost 5 bases and 0 bases, there was a span of 13 bases.

The chain is built from TRBV27 and TRBJ1-1, with no clear D. CDR1 MNHEY and CDR2 SMNVEV come from the germline V gene (reference sequence). V dropped 6 bases and J dropped 4 bases, with 12 bases sitting between them. The CDR3 extends over 13 amino acids. The CDR3 region is CASRAGGPTEAFF. The CDR3 nucleotides are TGTGCCAGCAGGGCCGGAGGTCCCACTGAAGCTTTCTTT.

J is TRBJ1-2 and V is TRBV12-3 or TRBV12-4; no definite D call. Trimming pared 4 bases from V and 3 bases from J, leaving 9 bases between. The CDR3 extends over 13 amino acids. The CDR3 nucleotides are TGTGCCAGCAGTTATGAAGTTCACTATGGCTACACCTTC. Its protein is CASSYEVHYGYTF.

This chain links TRBV9 with TRBJ1-4; possibly TRBD1 for D (6 bases). CDR1 is SGDLS and CDR2 is YYNGEE in the germline V gene. Trimming shortened V by 4 bases and J by 7 bases, and 17 bases separated the two germline ends. CDR3 size: 15 residues. The CDR3 loop reads CASSPSGGRSEKLFF. The DNA of the CDR3 is TGTGCCAGCAGCCCAAGTGGGGGGCGGAGTGAAAAACTGTTTTTT. Full variable domain (outside the CDR3, taken from reference TRBV9 and TRBJ1-4): DSGVTQTPKHLITATGQRVTLRCSPRSGDLSVYWYQQSLDQGLQFLIQYYNGEERAKGNILERFSAQQFPDLHSELNLSSLELGDSALYFCASSPSGGRSEKLFFGSGTQLSVL.

The chain has TRBV18 and TRBJ1-5, with D uncertain. The CDR3 loop spans 16 amino acids. Germline assignment: CDR1 KGHSH and CDR2 LQKENI. V shed 2 bases and J shed 4 bases, with 15 bases lying between them. The CDR3 nucleotides read TGTGCCAGCTCACCATCTGGCGGGTTGGCAAATCAGCCCCAGCATTTT. Protein product: CASSPSGGLANQPQHF.

This chain's CDR3 is CASSDNGSGETQYF. The CDR3 DNA reads as TGTGCCAGCAGTGATAACGGGAGCGGAGAGACCCAGTACTTC. V usage is TRBV28 and J usage is TRBJ2-5; tentative D call: TRBD2 (6 bases). This CDR3 contains 14 residues. Per germline, CDR1 MDHEN and CDR2 SYDVKM. V was pared by 5 bases and J by 4 bases, with 14 bases between.

The CDR3 DNA is TGTGCCAGCAGCTTCCGGTCACCTAAGGGGGATACGCAGTATTTT. Translating gives CASSFRSPKGDTQYF. V and J are TRBV7-8 and TRBJ2-3; D is perhaps TRBD1 (5 bases). The CDR3 totals 15 residues. The ends were cut back, 3 bases at V and 6 bases at J, with 16 bases in the middle. Germline CDR1 is SGHVS and CDR2 is FQNEAQ.

The chain is built from TRBV9 and TRBJ2-1, with TRBD2 as a possible D gene (5 bases). The CDR3 runs 13 residues. The germline V gene encodes CDR1 SGDLS and CDR2 YYNGEE. V shed 0 bases and J shed 8 bases, with 9 bases lying between them. CDR3: CASSVEGEDEQFF. Written as DNA, the CDR3 is TGTGCCAGCAGCGTAGAGGGAGAGGATGAGCAGTTCTTC.

The CDR3 DNA reads as TGTGCCAGCAGTTTACTTGCGGCGACCTACGAGCAGTACTTC. The encoded protein is CASSLLAATYEQYF. The chain has TRBV27 and TRBJ2-7, with D uncertain. The CDR3 spans 14 residues. Germline V gene data show CDR1 as MNHEY and CDR2 as SMNVEV (reference sequence). V lost 2 bases and J lost 2, with 10 bases in between.

The chain links TRBV27 to TRBJ2-7, with a weak D call TRBD2 (5 bases). Trimming pared 1 base from V and 7 bases from J, leaving 14 bases between. Germline lookup yields CDR1 MNHEY and CDR2 SMNVEV (reference sequence). This CDR3 region has 14 residues. CDR3 nucleotides: TGTGCCAGCAGTTTATACCCCTCGACGGGGGAGCAGTACTTC. As protein: CASSLYPSTGEQYF.

This clonotype occurred once. V is TRBV2 and J is TRBJ2-7; 8 bases are shared with TRBD2. The CDR3 is 15 amino acids. Unmatched junction bases numbered 6, after V lost 3 bases and J lost 2 bases. In germline, CDR1 is SNHLY, CDR2 FYNNEI. The CDR3 here is CASSDSSGPTYEQYF. The CDR3 nucleotides are TGTGCCAGCAGTGACTCTAGCGGGCCTACCTACGAGCAGTACTTC.

The rearrangement joins TRBV6-5 to TRBJ2-7, with D possibly TRBD1 on 6 matching bases. CDR3 length equals 15 residues. Germline CDR1 is MNHEY and CDR2 is SVGAGI. The V gene lost 3 bases and the J gene lost 3 bases, with 15 bases spanning the gap. CDR3 DNA: TGTGCCAGCAGTTATGGTCAGGGGTTAATCTACGAGCAGTACTTC. This codes for CASSYGQGLIYEQYF.

The V call is TRBV12-3 or TRBV12-4, the J call TRBJ2-1; 11 nucleotides agree with TRBD2. Unmatched junction bases numbered 2, after V lost 3 bases and J lost 4 bases. CDR3 length equals 15 residues. CDR3 loop: CASSFPSGRYNEQFF. CDR3 DNA: TGTGCCAGCAGTTTTCCTAGCGGGAGGTACAATGAGCAGTTCTTC.

This clonotype occurred a few times. The chain has TRBV27 and TRBJ1-1; D not certain. The CDR3 covers 13 residues. Germline V CDR1 and CDR2: MNHEY, SMNVEV (reference sequence). V lost 3 bases and J lost 1, with 6 bases in between. CDR3 in amino acids: CASSLGRNTEAFF. CDR3 coding DNA: TGTGCCAGCAGTTTGGGGAGGAACACTGAAGCTTTCTTT.

The chain combines TRBV27 with TRBJ2-7, with unresolved D. In germline, CDR1 is MNHEY, CDR2 SMNVEV (reference sequence). This CDR3 is 14 amino acids long. V was clipped by 0 bases and J by 4 bases, with 10 bases between them. The CDR3 region is CASSLSSVTYEQYF. For the CDR3, the DNA is TGTGCCAGCAGTTTATCGTCGGTAACATACGAGCAGTACTTC.

The chain is built from TRBV12-3 or TRBV12-4 and TRBJ2-1; 8 bases map to TRBD2. This CDR3 contains 15 residues. The J segment lost 4 bases and the V segment lost 6 bases, leaving 8 bases of the junction unmatched. CDR3 nucleotide sequence: TGTGCCAGCAGGGCGACTAGCGCTAGGTACAATGAGCAGTTCTTC. Amino acids: CASRATSARYNEQFF.

For this clonotype: At one end the junction does not follow the germline gene, possibly because of a read error. This chain links TRBV6-5 with TRBJ2-1, with TRBD2 identical over 13 bases. The CDR3 covers 13 residues. Germline V gene sequence: CDR1 MNHEY, CDR2 SVGAGI. DNA for the CDR3: TGTGCCAGCAGTCCCGGACTAGCGGGAGTTAAGGTCTTC. This codes for CASSPGLAGVKVF.